These T cell receptor beta chains were read from a single sample in a study of monozygotic twins with inflammatory bowel disease. TCRdb reanalyzed the 5' RACE reads and collapses them to one entry per CDR3 protein, without DNA. Its table records some 100,000 distinct CDR3 sequences. The sample consisted of blood. The receptors come from a human donor with ulcerative colitis or Crohn's disease, or a healthy co-twin of an affected twin (not recorded which). Each CDR3 is given with its conserved first and last residue.

v_gene	j_gene	CDR3aa
TRBV18	TRBJ2-5	CASSRAGGETQYF
TRBV6-1	TRBJ2-3	CASPRDGTDTQYF
TRBV4-3	TRBJ2-4	CASSQGVAGPKNIQYF
TRBV3-1	TRBJ2-5	CASSQGLGPQETQYF
TRBV7-3	TRBJ2-6	CASSLTGQGKVRAGANVLTF
TRBV6-1	TRBJ1-1	CASSRGRTEAFF
TRBV5-1	TRBJ2-7	CASSPSGNTYEQYF
TRBV7-2	TRBJ2-3	CASSSGGRVTFTDTQYF
TRBV11-2	TRBJ2-1	CASSTPSKRNEQFF
TRBV13	TRBJ2-5	CASSLEEGETQYF
TRBV4-1	TRBJ1-1	CASSQAPGRVNTEAFF
TRBV20-1	TRBJ1-5	CSAREGLLNQPQHF
TRBV7-8	TRBJ2-2	CASRSHVGELFF
TRBV5-1	TRBJ2-7	CASSLIGDSEQYF
TRBV4-1	TRBJ1-5	CASSQAPGGYGDQPQHF
TRBV28	TRBJ2-4	CASSFAGTAGSF
TRBV5-1	TRBJ1-6	CASSLVTGGLNSPLHF
TRBV20-1	TRBJ1-2	CSARLVENYGYTF
TRBV20-1	TRBJ1-1	CSAREWDRGPDTEAFF
TRBV9	TRBJ1-5	CASSPREFYSNQPQHF
TRBV3-1	TRBJ1-6	CASSQEEGLNSPLHF
TRBV29-1	TRBJ1-1	CSVRTGDTEAFF
TRBV7-9	TRBJ1-4	CASSLYRDGLEKLFF
TRBV27	TRBJ1-2	CASSWSGDSPNYGYTF
TRBV5-1	TRBJ1-4	CASSPDRGRDEKLFF
TRBV19	TRBJ2-2	CASSDWDRGVGELFF
TRBV7-2	TRBJ1-4	CASSPPGGRVEKLFF
TRBV5-6	TRBJ1-1	CASSLKPPHTEAFF
TRBV7-9	TRBJ1-4	CASSLWGGTGVYEKLFF
TRBV12-3/TRBV12-4	TRBJ1-3	CASSLRQFSGNTIYF
TRBV5-1	TRBJ2-7	CASRAPTGGLPYEQYF
TRBV4-1	TRBJ2-5	CASSQEVAEQETQYF
TRBV20-1	TRBJ1-6	CSARVMNRGDNSPLHF
TRBV19	TRBJ2-7	CASSSTGLPYEQYF
TRBV29-1	TRBJ2-7	CSVEVTREQYF
TRBV11-2	TRBJ1-1	CASSLDLVAYTEAFF
TRBV12-3/TRBV12-4	TRBJ2-7	CASSLTDGYEQYF
TRBV18	TRBJ1-2	CASSLEQGPENYGYTF
TRBV5-1	TRBJ2-1	CASSQSSSYNEQFF
TRBV7-6	TRBJ2-7	CASSLAGDTLYEQYF
TRBV7-6	TRBJ1-2	CASSETPGHESLGHGYTF
TRBV3-1	TRBJ2-2	CASSQVPTGELFF
TRBV5-6	TRBJ1-5	CASSLGSNRYQPQHF